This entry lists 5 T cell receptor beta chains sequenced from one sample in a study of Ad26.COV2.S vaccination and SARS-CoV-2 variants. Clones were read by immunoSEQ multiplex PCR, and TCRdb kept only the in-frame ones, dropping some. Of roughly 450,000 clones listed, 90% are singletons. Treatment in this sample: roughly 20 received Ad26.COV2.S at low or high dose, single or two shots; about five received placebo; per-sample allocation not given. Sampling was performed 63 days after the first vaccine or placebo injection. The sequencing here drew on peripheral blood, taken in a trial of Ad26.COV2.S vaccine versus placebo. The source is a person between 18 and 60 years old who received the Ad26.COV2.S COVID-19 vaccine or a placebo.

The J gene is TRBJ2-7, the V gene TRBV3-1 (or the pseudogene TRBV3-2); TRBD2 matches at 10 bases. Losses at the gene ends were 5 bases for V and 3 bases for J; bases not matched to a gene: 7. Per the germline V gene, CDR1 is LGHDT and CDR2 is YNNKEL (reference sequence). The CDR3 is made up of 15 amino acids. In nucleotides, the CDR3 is TGTGCCAGCAGCGGGACTAGCGTCCCCATCTACGAGCAGTACTTC. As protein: CASSGTSVPIYEQYF.

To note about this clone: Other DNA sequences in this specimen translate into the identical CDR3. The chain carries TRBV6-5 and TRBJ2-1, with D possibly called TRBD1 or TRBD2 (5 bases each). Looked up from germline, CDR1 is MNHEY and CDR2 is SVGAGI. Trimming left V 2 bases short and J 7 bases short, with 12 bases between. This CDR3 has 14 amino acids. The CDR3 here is CASSYGLAGNEQFF. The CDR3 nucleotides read TGTGCCAGCAGTTACGGGCTAGCAGGGAATGAGCAGTTCTTC.

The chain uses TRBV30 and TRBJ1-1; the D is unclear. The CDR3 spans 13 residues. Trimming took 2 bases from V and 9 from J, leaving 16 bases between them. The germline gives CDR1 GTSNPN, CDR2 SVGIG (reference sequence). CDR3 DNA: TGTGCCTGGAGTATGTTAGAGACTCAGAAAGCTTTCTTT. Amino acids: CAWSMLETQKAFF.

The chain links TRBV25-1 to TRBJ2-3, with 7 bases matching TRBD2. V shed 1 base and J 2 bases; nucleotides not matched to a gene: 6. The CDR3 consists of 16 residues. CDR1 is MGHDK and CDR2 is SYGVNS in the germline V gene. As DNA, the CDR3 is TGTGCCAGCAGTGAATCAAGCGGGGCCATCACAGATACGCAGTATTTT. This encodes CASSESSGAITDTQYF.

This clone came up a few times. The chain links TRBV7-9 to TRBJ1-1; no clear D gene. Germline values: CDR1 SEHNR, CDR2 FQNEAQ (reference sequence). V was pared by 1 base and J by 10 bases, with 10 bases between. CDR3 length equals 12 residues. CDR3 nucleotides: TGTGCCAGCAGCTTAGGAAGGACTACAGCTTTCTTT. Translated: CASSLGRTTAFF.